The clone carrying this T cell receptor beta chain has just one count. Its antigen is currently unknown. Trimming pared 4 bases from V and 0 bases from J, leaving 19 bases between. The CDR3 consists of 18 residues. CDR1 is KGHSH, CDR2 LQKENI, per germline. Measured with immunoSEQ multiplex PCR; TCRdb has only the in-frame clones, and not every one. The sample consists of approximately 82,000 clones, roughly 90% of them appearing once. The sample originates from a study of T cell responses to AZD1222 COVID-19 vaccine. Study-wide findings and caveats: CD4 TCRs covered the whole spike, strongest at regions 160-218 and 743-854. When two AZD1222 doses had been given, Spike-specific TCR breadth and depth rose. Donors were chiefly white British, with a greater number of females, and clonal diversity was perhaps underestimated. Unmutated regions of variants are reportedly targeted by nearly half of spike-specific TCRs.

The sequencing used peripheral blood, collected 28 days after the second AZD1222 dose. The source is an adult who received the AZD1222 COVID-19 vaccine. The chain employs TRBV18 and TRBJ1-5; possible D gene TRBD1, 6 bases. The CDR3 loop reads CASSRSPGTTHSNQPQHF. The DNA of the CDR3 is TGTGCCAGCTCACGATCCCCCGGGACAACGCATAGCAATCAGCCCCAGCATTTT.